The 28 T cell receptor beta chains listed next were all sequenced from one sample in a study of metastatic and nonmetastatic thyroid tumors. All patients were untreated before thyroid surgery. Using MiXCR, TCRdb re-called clones from the PCR reads. The profile covers just under 20,000 clones, with over 20% appearing a single time and 10% taken by the ten largest. Sample: tumor tissue. All receptors derive from a male donor with papillary thyroid cancer or a benign thyroid nodule (not recorded which). Some clones in this sample may be carry-over from other donors' samples.

By share, this clone counts as medium-sized. The chain has TRBV6-5 and TRBJ2-3; 8 bases are shared with TRBD2. This CDR3 has 17 amino acids. CDR1 is MNHEY and CDR2 is SVGAGI in the germline V gene. V lost 2 bases to trimming and J lost 1 base; unmatched junction nucleotides: 8. The chain's CDR3 is CASSYLPGREGTDTQYF. The DNA for the CDR3 is TGTGCCAGCAGTTACCTCCCCGGGCGGGAGGGCACAGATACGCAGTATTTT.

This clone was seen ten or more times. This chain joins TRBV27 and TRBJ2-5; D may be TRBD2 (6 bases). Germline CDR1 and CDR2: MNHEY and SMNVEV (reference sequence). V was shortened by 4 bases and J by 5 bases, with 11 bases between the two germline ends. The CDR3 has 13 amino acids. This CDR3 reads CASSWDAGETQYF. For the CDR3, the DNA is TGTGCCAGCAGTTGGGACGCGGGGGAGACCCAGTACTTC.

This clone qualifies as medium-sized. The CDR3 protein is CASSWMSGRAVNEQFF. The CDR3 nucleotides are TGTGCCAGCAGTTGGATGAGCGGGAGGGCTGTCAATGAGCAGTTCTTC. The chain joins TRBV12-3 or TRBV12-4 to TRBJ2-1, with 10 nucleotides matching TRBD2. The CDR3 has 16 amino acids. V dropped 4 bases and J dropped 6; count of bases not matched to a gene: 9.

This clone was observed a handful of times. Since a much larger clone is just one base distant, this may be a read error. J is TRBJ1-5 and V is TRBV3-1, with D maybe TRBD1 (5 bases). The CDR3 covers 15 residues. Germline CDR1 is LGHDT and CDR2 is YNNKEL (reference sequence). CDR3 DNA sequence: TGTGCCAGCAGCCAGGGCAGGGTCAGCAATCAGACCCAGCATTTT. Translating it yields CASSQGRVSNQTQHF.

This clone was picked up many times. The chain employs TRBV27 and TRBJ2-1; D gene ambiguous. The V and J ends lost 2 bases and 4 bases respectively, with 9 bases between them. The germline V gene has CDR1 MNHEY and CDR2 SMNVEV (reference sequence). CDR3 size: 14 residues. CDR3 nucleotide sequence: TGTGCCAGCAGTTTAGGGCGGTATTACAATGAGCAGTTCTTC. Protein product: CASSLGRYYNEQFF.

This clone was detected ten times or more. The chain carries TRBV5-1 and TRBJ1-4, with a tentative D call TRBD1 (5 bases). V shed 0 bases and J shed 5 bases, with 8 bases lying between them. CDR3 length: 14 residues. The germline V gene has CDR1 SGHRS and CDR2 YFSETQ. CDR3 sequence: CASSLGQGNEKLFF. CDR3 bases: TGCGCCAGCAGCTTGGGGCAGGGAAATGAAAAACTGTTTTTT.

Ten or more counts support this clone. The chain uses TRBV19 and TRBJ2-5; 8 bases are shared with TRBD1. In germline, CDR1 is LNHDA, CDR2 SQIVND (reference sequence). This CDR3 region has 15 residues. The J segment lost 5 bases and the V segment lost 5 bases, leaving 10 bases of the junction unmatched. The CDR3 sequence: CASSWGQAWRETQYF. In DNA, the CDR3 is TGTGCCAGTAGTTGGGGACAGGCCTGGAGGGAGACCCAGTACTTC.

This clone was seen at least ten times. The chain is built from TRBV20-1 and TRBJ2-3; tentatively, D is TRBD1 or TRBD2 (5 bases each). Trimming took off 0 bases at V and 4 bases at J, with 29 bases between the two ends. Germline CDR1 and CDR2: DFQATT and SNEGSKA (reference sequence). The CDR3 runs 20 residues. CDR3 bases: TGCAGTGCTAGAGATGGGGGACCCCGGGTTAGGGCGGTCGGCGCAGATACGCAGTATTTT. As protein: CSARDGGPRVRAVGADTQYF.

In this sample, this clone turned up a few times. The chain links TRBV10-3 to TRBJ2-2; TRBD1 agrees at 8 bases. CDR1 is ENHRY, CDR2 SYGVKD, per germline. The CDR3 spans 15 residues. After removal of 7 bases from V and 1 base from J, the junction contained 5 bases not matched to a gene. CDR3 protein: CAINPRGLNTGELFF. The CDR3 nucleotides are TGTGCCATCAATCCCAGGGGGCTGAACACCGGGGAGCTGTTTTTT.

This clone has a count of ten or more. The chain couples TRBV6-2 or TRBV6-3 to TRBJ1-5, with a possible D match to TRBD1 (5 bases). Trimming removed 0 bases from V and 2 bases from J, with 14 bases in between. Germline V gives CDR1 MNHEY, CDR2 SVGEGT. The CDR3 is made up of 17 amino acids. The CDR3 here is CASSYSKGQGGNQPQHF. The CDR3 DNA sequence: TGTGCCAGCAGTTACTCGAAGGGGCAGGGCGGCAATCAGCCCCAGCATTTT.

This clone was counted many times. The V call is TRBV30, the J call TRBJ2-1; the D gene is possibly TRBD1 (6 bases). V shed 2 bases and J shed 12 bases, with 17 bases lying between them. The CDR3 has 13 amino acids. Germline CDR1 is GTSNPN and CDR2 is SVGIG (reference sequence). The CDR3 region has the DNA TGTGCCTGGAGTCGGGCAGAGGGGGTCTGGCAGTTCTTC. The encoded protein is CAWSRAEGVWQFF.

This clone has at least ten counts. This likely comes from a read error, as the CDR3 has no conserved phenylalanine or tryptophan at its end. The limits of the CDR3 on the DNA are not certain, so only TCRdb's listed CDR3 is given. The V and J genes are TRBV10-3 and TRBJ1-1; the table's D gene call, TRBD1, was not cross checked with the DNA. Germline CDR1 reads ENHRY; CDR2 reads SYGVKD. The CDR3 is 14 residues long, counting both termini. The CDR3 loop reads CAISPGGNLKYIVT.

The table lists this clone with many counts. This chain joins TRBV6-2 or TRBV6-3 and TRBJ2-1, with D unresolved. The germline CDR1 and CDR2 sequences are MNHEY and SVGEGT. The CDR3 has 13 residues. The V and J ends lost 7 bases and 3 bases respectively, with 10 bases between them. The CDR3 DNA is TGTGCCAGCAATCTCAGAGACTACAATGAGCAGTTCTTC. Protein: CASNLRDYNEQFF.

The table lists this clone with many counts. The V and J genes are TRBV7-2 and TRBJ2-2, with D possibly being TRBD1 (5 bases). Germline V CDR1 and CDR2: SGHTA, FQGNSA. V shed 5 bases and J shed 7 bases, with 8 bases lying between them. This CDR3 spans 12 amino acids. The CDR3 DNA reads TGTGCCAGCAGCCTGGACAACGGGGAGCTGTTTTTT. It yields the protein CASSLDNGELFF.

Ten or more counts support this clone. A much larger clone is a single base away; this may be a read error. Within the sample, other DNA sequences also encode this same CDR3. The chain uses TRBV9 and TRBJ1-2, with D hard to call. The germline V and J ends were trimmed by 0 bases and 0 bases, with 9 bases remaining between them. The germline V gene has CDR1 SGDLS and CDR2 YYNGEE. There are 15 residues in the CDR3. For the CDR3, the DNA is TGTGCCAGCAGCGTAGACGGAGTGCCTAACTATGGCTACACCTTC. Its protein product is CASSVDGVPNYGYTF.

This clone was counted at least ten times. The V call is TRBV4-2, the J call TRBJ1-4; no clear D. Trimming removed 1 base from V and 5 bases from J, with 11 bases in between. Germline V gives CDR1 LGHNA, CDR2 YNFKEQ. This CDR3 region has 15 residues. The CDR3 loop is CASSQVAGLNEKLFF. The DNA of the CDR3 is TGTGCCAGCAGCCAAGTGGCAGGCTTAAATGAAAAACTGTTTTTT.

This clone was observed at least ten times. V is TRBV5-4 and J is TRBJ2-1; weak D call: TRBD2 (5 bases). Germline V CDR1 and CDR2: SGHNT, YYREEE (reference sequence). V was cut by 7 bases and J by 5 bases, with 10 bases left in between. This CDR3 has 12 amino acids. The CDR3 is CASGSVDNEQFF. CDR3 coding DNA: TGTGCCAGCGGGAGTGTGGACAATGAGCAGTTCTTC.

This clone occurred many times. The gene calls are TRBV29-1 and TRBJ2-1, with D possibly TRBD2 on 6 matching bases. The CDR3 covers 13 residues. Germline V gene data show CDR1 as SQVTM and CDR2 as ANQGSEA. The V end lost 0 bases, the J end lost 5 bases, and 8 bases lay between the germline ends. CDR3 in amino acids: CSVEDRENNEQFF. DNA for the CDR3: TGCAGCGTTGAAGATCGGGAGAACAATGAGCAGTTCTTC.

Regarding this clone: Its ends do not fully match the called genes, so a read error is possible. J is TRBJ1-5 and V is TRBV20-1; D call uncertain. Germline V lookup: CDR1 DFQATT, CDR2 SNEGSKA (reference sequence). This CDR3 region has 11 residues. CDR3 coding DNA: TGCGGTGCTAGAGCCTTGGTGACCCAGCATTTT. It yields the protein CGARALVTQHF.

This clone was detected ten times or more. The V call is TRBV24-1, the J call TRBJ2-1; 7 bases line up with TRBD2. Germline CDR1 is KGHDR and CDR2 is SFDVKD. CDR3 length: 15 amino acids. Trimming took 9 bases from V and 4 from J; bases not matched to a gene: 11. CDR3 amino acids: CATQTGGSLYNEQFF. CDR3 sequence (DNA): TGTGCCACCCAAACGGGAGGCTCTCTTTACAATGAGCAGTTCTTC.

This clone is deemed medium-sized. The chain carries TRBV6-2 or TRBV6-3 and TRBJ2-7; no reliable D call. The CDR3 has 13 residues. V shed 0 bases and J shed 0 bases, with 3 bases lying between them. Germline-derived CDR1 and CDR2 are MNHEY and SVGEGT. The CDR3 loop reads CASSYSDSYEQYF. The CDR3 coding sequence is TGTGCCAGCAGTTACTCGGACTCCTACGAGCAGTACTTC.

The chain is built from TRBV27 and TRBJ2-7; 9 nucleotides line up with TRBD2. Germline values: CDR1 MNHEY, CDR2 SMNVEV (reference sequence). The CDR3 totals 19 residues. V shed 4 bases and J 4 bases; nucleotides not matched to a gene: 20. The CDR3 coding sequence is TGTGCCAGCAGTTCCCTCGGAGGATCCGGGACCGCGGGAGGGTACGAGCAGTACTTC. Encoded protein: CASSSLGGSGTAGGYEQYF.

Ten or more counts support this clone. Other DNA sequences in this sample translate to the same CDR3. This chain uses TRBV28 with TRBJ2-1; D unresolved. In germline, CDR1 is MDHEN, CDR2 SYDVKM. The V and J ends lost 5 bases and 0 bases respectively, with 14 bases between them. This CDR3 has 16 residues. CDR3 DNA sequence: TGTGCCAGCAGTGCCATCTACAGAATCTCCTACAATGAGCAGTTCTTC. Translation: CASSAIYRISYNEQFF.

Regarding this clone: Germline is not matched at one junction end, which may reflect a read error. This chain connects TRBV5-1 to TRBJ1-2; 8 bases map to TRBD1. The CDR3 has 15 residues. Germline V gene lookup returns CDR1 SGHRS and CDR2 YFSETQ. In DNA, the CDR3 is TGCGCCCGCAGCTACGGACAGGGCTCTAACTTTGGCTACACCTTC. As protein: CARSYGQGSNFGYTF.

By proportion, this clone is medium-sized (0.01 to 0.1%). The rearrangement links TRBV6-4 to TRBJ2-2; D unclear. Germline V lookup: CDR1 MRHNA, CDR2 SNTAGT. Trimming shortened V by 2 bases and J by 6 bases, and 10 bases separated the two germline ends. CDR3 size: 14 residues. CDR3 in DNA: TGTGCCAGCAGTGACAGGTTCGATGCCGGGGAGCTGTTTTTT. It translates to CASSDRFDAGELFF.

Relative to its sample, this clone is large. The gene calls are TRBV27 and TRBJ2-7; 7 nucleotides agree with TRBD1. The trim removed 2 bases at V and 4 bases at J, leaving 8 bases unmatched. Per germline, CDR1 MNHEY and CDR2 SMNVEV (reference sequence). The CDR3 sequence is 15 residues long. The CDR3 nucleotides are TGTGCCAGCAGTTTAACGACAGGGACGGTTTACGAGCAGTACTTC. It translates to CASSLTTGTVYEQYF.

The table lists this clone with many counts. The chain uses TRBV20-1 and TRBJ2-7; 7 bases line up with TRBD2. V trimming: 5 bases; J trimming: 3 bases; junction bases outside the gene matches: 10. Germline V CDR1 and CDR2: DFQATT, SNEGSKA (reference sequence). This CDR3 is built from 14 residues. CDR3 bases: TGCAGTGCTCGGGGACTACCGAATTTCTACGAGCAGTACTTC. The encoded protein is CSARGLPNFYEQYF.

This clone was seen repeatedly, ten times or more. Here the CDR3 DNA reads TGTGCCAGCAGCTTATGGAGGAACACTGAAGCTTTCTTT. Protein sequence: CASSLWRNTEAFF. This rearrangement joins TRBV11-3 to TRBJ1-1; D is unresolved. Germline assignment: CDR1 SGHNT and CDR2 YENEEA. This CDR3 region has 13 residues. Deletions cut 2 bases from V and 1 base from J, with 5 bases between.